The next 13 T cell receptor beta chains were all read from a single sample in a study of T cells in localized non-small cell lung cancer. Repertoires were generated with immunoSEQ multiplex PCR, while TCRdb's copy carries only in-frame clones and drops some. The sample yields 86,000 or so clones, about 83% seen once. The starting material was peripheral blood, obtained before any cancer treatment. The receptors here all came from a man aged 35 to 70 with stage I lung adenocarcinoma.

This clone was seen just once. This CDR3 reads CASSPTGVSYNEQFF. The CDR3 DNA sequence: TGTGCCAGCAGCCCGACAGGGGTATCCTACAATGAGCAGTTCTTC. The genes are TRBV7-9 and TRBJ2-1; 8 bases map to TRBD1. V was clipped by 5 bases and J by 1 base; unmatched bases: 4. The CDR3 covers 15 residues. Per germline, CDR1 SEHNR and CDR2 FQNEAQ (reference sequence).

This clone was recorded only once. This chain connects TRBV7-2 to TRBJ2-1; 13 bases map to TRBD2. Germline V gives CDR1 SGHTA, CDR2 FQGNSA. The CDR3 is 14 residues long. The junction had 0 bases not matched to a gene; V was cut back by 1 base and J by 9 bases. The DNA for the CDR3 is TGTGCCAGCAGCTTAGGGACTAGCGGGGGTGAGCAGTTCTTC. This codes for CASSLGTSGGEQFF.

The chain is built from TRBV6-6 and TRBJ2-5; D is perhaps TRBD2 (5 bases). The CDR3 spans 15 residues. The ends were cut back, 7 bases at V and 2 bases at J, with 17 bases in the middle. Germline CDR1 MNHNY, CDR2 SVGAGI (reference sequence). CDR3 protein: CASTGSRAEQETQYF. The CDR3 region has the DNA TGTGCCAGCACCGGCTCGAGGGCAGAACAAGAGACCCAGTACTTC.

The chain links TRBV27 to TRBJ2-5; TRBD2 might be the D (5 bases). The CDR3 spans 15 residues. Germline-derived CDR1 and CDR2 are MNHEY and SMNVEV (reference sequence). Trimming pared 6 bases from V and 0 bases from J, leaving 14 bases between. CDR3: CASSTSYAYQETQYF. The DNA for the CDR3 is TGTGCCAGCAGCACTAGTTACGCGTACCAAGAGACCCAGTACTTC.

V gene TRBV6-4 combines with J gene TRBJ2-6, with D tentatively TRBD2 (6 bases). V lost 4 bases, J lost 0 bases, and 13 bases lay in between. CDR3 length: 17 residues. The germline V gene encodes CDR1 MRHNA and CDR2 SNTAGT. CDR3 nucleotide sequence: TGTGCCAGCAGTGTCGTAGCGGAGGGCTCTGGGGCCAACGTCCTGACTTTC. Translating it yields CASSVVAEGSGANVLTF.

Of note for this clone: The junction departs from germline at one end; a sequencing error may be responsible. The V gene is TRBV5-5, the J gene TRBJ1-5; D is uncertain. The germline V gene encodes CDR1 SGHKS and CDR2 YYEKEE (reference sequence). This CDR3 contains 15 residues. CDR3 residues: CASSLGRALDQPQHF. In DNA form, the CDR3 reads TGTGCCAGCAGTTTGGGAAGGGCATTAGATCAGCCCCAGCATTTT. The complete variable domain, with remaining parts taken from reference TRBV5-5 and TRBJ1-5, reads DAGVTQSPTHLIKTRGQQVTLRCSPISGHKSVSWYQQVLGQGPQFIFQYYEKEERGRGNFPDRFSARQFPNYSSELNVNALLLGDSALYLCASSLGRALDQPQHFGDGTRLSIL.

The chain joins TRBV7-8 to TRBJ2-3, with D tentatively TRBD2 (6 bases). Germline V gives CDR1 SGHVS, CDR2 FQNEAQ. This CDR3 has 15 residues. V gave up 1 base and J gave up 3 bases, with 11 bases separating them. The CDR3 sequence is CASSLEFSGTDTQYF. The CDR3 DNA reads as TGTGCCAGCAGCTTAGAATTTAGCGGAACAGATACGCAGTATTTT.

The V gene is TRBV6-6, the J gene TRBJ2-3, with 7 bases identical to TRBD1. The CDR3 sequence is 15 residues long. Germline assignment: CDR1 MNHNY and CDR2 SVGAGI (reference sequence). The V and J ends lost 6 bases and 2 bases, in that order; junction bases with no gene match: 8. The CDR3 DNA reads TGTGCCAGCAGAGGAAGAAGGGGGCTCACAGATACGCAGTATTTT. It specifies CASRGRRGLTDTQYF.

The chain recombines TRBV28 with TRBJ1-2; the D is unclear. This CDR3 contains 15 residues. The V end was cut by 6 bases, the J end by 0 bases, with 14 bases between. Germline assignment: CDR1 MDHEN and CDR2 SYDVKM. The CDR3 bases are TGTGCCAGCAGCCATGCCGCCAGACCTAACTATGGCTACACCTTC. This gives the protein CASSHAARPNYGYTF.

The chain joins TRBV7-3 to TRBJ2-4; 9 bases are a match to TRBD1. V lost 5 bases to trimming and J lost 8 bases; unmatched junction nucleotides: 7. From germline, CDR1 is SGHTA and CDR2 FQGTGA. The CDR3 spans 14 residues. The CDR3 here is CASSALGQGDIQYF. The CDR3 DNA reads TGTGCCAGCAGCGCCCTGGGACAGGGCGACATTCAGTACTTC.

Only one count was recorded for this clone. The CDR3 sequence: CASSLGTGQETQYF. DNA of the CDR3: TGTGCCAGCTCCCTAGGGACGGGCCAAGAGACCCAGTACTTC. The rearrangement joins TRBV18 to TRBJ2-5, with D perhaps assigned TRBD1 or TRBD2 (5 bases each). Trimming took 6 bases from V and 1 from J, leaving 12 bases between them. There are 14 residues in the CDR3. CDR1 and CDR2 (germline): KGHSH, LQKENI.

In this sample, this clone turned up once. The chain carries TRBV5-1 and TRBJ2-7, with 15 nucleotides matching TRBD2. From germline, CDR1 is SGHRS and CDR2 YFSETQ. V lost 3 bases and J lost 0; bases outside the gene matches: 7. This CDR3 has 18 residues. The CDR3 here is CASSWGLAGGPSSYEQYF. The CDR3 DNA follows: TGCGCCAGCAGCTGGGGACTAGCGGGGGGACCAAGCTCCTACGAGCAGTACTTC.

This chain joins TRBV5-6 and TRBJ1-2; no firm D call. Trimming removed 0 bases at V and 5 bases at J, with 14 bases between. CDR1 and CDR2 from the germline V gene are SGHDT and YYEEEE. The CDR3 is 15 residues long. The chain's CDR3 is CASSLGLGAGYGYTF. CDR3 bases: TGTGCCAGCAGCTTGGGTTTGGGAGCTGGGTATGGCTACACCTTC. The full variable domain, rest sourced from reference TRBV5-6 and TRBJ1-2, is DAGVTQSPTHLIKTRGQQVTLRCSPKSGHDTVSWYQQALGQGPQFIFQYYEEEERQRGNFPDRFSGHQFPNYSSELNVNALLLGDSALYLCASSLGLGAGYGYTFGSGTRLTVV.